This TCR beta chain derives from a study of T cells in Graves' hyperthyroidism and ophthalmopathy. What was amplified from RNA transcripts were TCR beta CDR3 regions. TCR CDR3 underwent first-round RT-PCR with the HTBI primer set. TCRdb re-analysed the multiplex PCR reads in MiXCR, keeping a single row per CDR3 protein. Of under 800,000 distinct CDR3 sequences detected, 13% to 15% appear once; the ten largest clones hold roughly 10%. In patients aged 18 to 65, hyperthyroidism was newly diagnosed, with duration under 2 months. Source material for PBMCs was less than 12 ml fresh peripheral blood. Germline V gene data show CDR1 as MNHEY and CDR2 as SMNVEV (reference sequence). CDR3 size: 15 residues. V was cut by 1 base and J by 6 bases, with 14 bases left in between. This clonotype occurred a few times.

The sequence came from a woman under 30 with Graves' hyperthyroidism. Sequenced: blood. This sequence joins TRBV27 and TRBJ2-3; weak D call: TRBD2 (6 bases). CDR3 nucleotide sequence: TGTGCCAGCAGTTTATACGGAGTCCGGGGGGATACGCAGTATTTT. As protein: CASSLYGVRGDTQYF.